One and the same sample provided the 18 T cell receptor beta chains below, sequenced in a study of shared clonotypes between healthy human individuals (TCRdb year 2020). Library preparation was by the immunoSEQ multiplex PCR assay. As stored in TCRdb, this immuneACCESS dataset retains in-frame rearrangements with V and J assigned. A fraction of the clones does not appear; measured against another copy, unresolved V genes explain less than half of the discrepancy, and the remainder lacks a known reason. Within this sample are around 1.9 million clones, with about 93% of them counted one time only. Clones ranked in the top ten supply roughly 1.7% of the sample. CD8 naive samples consisted of CD45RO-negative cells that were positively selected for CCR7, yielding a CD45RA+CCR7+ population without TemRA cells. Sequencing input: naive CD8+ T cells from PBMCs. Explained via the paper, the cell subset or site label denotes: CD45RA+CCR7+. These receptors all come from a man aged 18 to 29 in good health. Some clones in this sample may be carry-over from other donors' samples.

Of note for this clone: The junction does not match germline at one end; this may be a read error. Here the CDR3 DNA reads TGCAGCGTTGAAGACTCAGCAACTAATGAAAAACTGCTTTTT. Its translation: CSVEDSATNEKLLF. The chain carries TRBV29-1 and TRBJ1-4; D uncertain. Germline V CDR1 and CDR2: SQVTM, ANQGSEA. CDR3 length: 14 amino acids.

The V gene is TRBV10-3, the J gene TRBJ2-2; D perhaps matches TRBD2 (6 bases). Germline V gene data show CDR1 as ENHRY and CDR2 as SYGVKD. The CDR3 has 15 residues. V lost 2 bases and J lost 2, with 9 bases in between. The DNA of the CDR3 is TGTGCCATCAGTGAGACTAGCAAAAACACCGGGGAGCTGTTTTTT. Its translation is CAISETSKNTGELFF.

The gene calls are TRBV27 and TRBJ2-7, with D perhaps matching TRBD1 (5 bases). Trimming removed 2 bases from V and 3 bases from J, with 14 bases in between. From germline, CDR1 is MNHEY and CDR2 SMNVEV (reference sequence). The CDR3 consists of 15 residues. The CDR3 protein is CASSLIGDRLYEQYF. The CDR3 coding sequence is TGTGCCAGCAGTTTAATTGGAGACAGACTCTACGAGCAGTACTTC.

This clone was found once. This chain connects TRBV27 to TRBJ2-1, with TRBD2 as a possible D gene (5 bases). V shed 1 base and J shed 5 bases, with 9 bases lying between them. The germline CDR1 and CDR2 sequences are MNHEY and SMNVEV (reference sequence). The CDR3 is made up of 14 amino acids. The CDR3 spells CASSLWSGHNEQFF. CDR3 nucleotide sequence: TGTGCCAGCAGTTTATGGAGCGGACACAATGAGCAGTTCTTC.

In regard to this clone: Other DNA sequences within the sample encode an identical CDR3. The chain is built from TRBV19 and TRBJ2-1; D uncertain. The V gene's germline CDR1 is LNHDA and CDR2 SQIVND (reference sequence). The CDR3 has 12 residues. The V and J ends lost 3 bases and 0 bases respectively, with 0 bases between them. The CDR3 bases are TGTGCCAGTAGTATCTCCTACAATGAGCAGTTCTTC. This encodes CASSISYNEQFF.

The chain carries TRBV5-6 and TRBJ2-5, with D maybe TRBD2 (6 bases). The J call is in doubt because the DNA end fits TRBJ2-7 better. The CDR3 is 14 amino acids. Germline CDR1 reads SGHDT; CDR2 reads YYEEEE. CDR3 in DNA: TGTGCCAGCAGCTCGAGGACGGGAGCCGACGAGCAGTACTTC. Translation gives CASSSRTGADEQYF.

This sequence joins TRBV7-9 and TRBJ2-1; D gene unclear. The V end was cut by 4 bases, the J end by 5 bases, with 9 bases between. This CDR3 has 13 residues. Per germline, CDR1 SEHNR and CDR2 FQNEAQ (reference sequence). The CDR3 spells CASSWITDNEQFF. The CDR3 nucleotides read TGTGCCAGCAGCTGGATAACTGACAATGAGCAGTTCTTC. The entire variable domain, with the rest obtained from reference TRBV7-9 and TRBJ2-1, is as follows: DTGVSQNPRHKITKRGQNVTFRCDPISEHNRLYWYRQTLGQGPEFLTYFQNEAQLEKSRLLSDRFSAERPKGSFSTLEIQRTEQGDSAMYLCASSWITDNEQFFGPGTRLTVL.

V usage is TRBV28 and J usage is TRBJ2-5; D unresolved. Trimming left V 5 bases short and J 7 bases short, with 14 bases between. From germline, CDR1 is MDHEN and CDR2 SYDVKM. The CDR3 length is 13 residues. The CDR3 DNA follows: TGTGCCAGCAGTCCACGCCCCTGGGGGACCCAGTACTTC. Amino acid sequence: CASSPRPWGTQYF.

Comments on this clone: Other DNA sequences of this sample code for an identical CDR3. The V call is TRBV7-9, the J call TRBJ2-1; 11 bases map to TRBD2. Germline V gene data show CDR1 as SEHNR and CDR2 as FQNEAQ (reference sequence). The length of the CDR3 is 14 residues. V lost 5 bases to trimming and J lost 5 bases; unmatched junction nucleotides: 2. The CDR3 sequence: CASSAGLADNEQFF. In nucleotides, the CDR3 is TGTGCCAGCAGCGCGGGACTAGCGGACAATGAGCAGTTCTTC. The full variable domain, completed using reference TRBV7-9 and TRBJ2-1, is DTGVSQNPRHKITKRGQNVTFRCDPISEHNRLYWYRQTLGQGPEFLTYFQNEAQLEKSRLLSDRFSAERPKGSFSTLEIQRTEQGDSAMYLCASSAGLADNEQFFGPGTRLTVL.

The V gene is TRBV5-1, the J gene TRBJ1-2; maybe TRBD1 (5 bases). Germline V gene lookup returns CDR1 SGHRS and CDR2 YFSETQ. The CDR3 runs to 12 residues. The ends were cut back, 3 bases at V and 8 bases at J, with 11 bases in the middle. For the CDR3, the DNA is TGCGCCAGCAGCTCCAACGAGGGGGGCTACACCTTC. The encoded protein is CASSSNEGGYTF.

This clone was counted only a few times. Other DNA sequences in this sample translate to the same CDR3. The V gene is TRBV7-9, the J gene TRBJ1-1; 7 nucleotides align to TRBD1. CDR3 length equals 14 residues. V was pared by 5 bases and J by 1 base, with 4 bases of the junction left unmatched. Germline CDR1 reads SEHNR; CDR2 reads FQNEAQ (reference sequence). CDR3 in amino acids: CASSPDRANTEAFF. The CDR3 nucleotides read TGTGCCAGCAGCCCCGACAGGGCGAACACTGAAGCTTTCTTT.

The J gene is TRBJ2-7, the V gene TRBV11-3, with TRBD2 identical over 7 bases. The CDR3 is made up of 15 amino acids. V lost 2 bases, J lost 6 bases, and 10 bases stayed unmatched. CDR1 is SGHNT and CDR2 is YENEEA in the germline V gene. CDR3: CASSLKAGRGVEQYF. CDR3 DNA sequence: TGTGCCAGCAGCTTAAAGGCGGGACGGGGGGTCGAGCAGTACTTC.

The chain combines TRBV7-9 with TRBJ2-7; D is perhaps TRBD1 or TRBD2 (5 bases each). There are 17 residues in the CDR3. The V end was cut by 3 bases, the J end by 3 bases, with 21 bases between. The germline V gene has CDR1 SEHNR and CDR2 FQNEAQ (reference sequence). The CDR3 bases are TGTGCCAGCAGCTTGGACCCATGGGACGGAGTGAACTACGAGCAGTACTTC. Its protein product is CASSLDPWDGVNYEQYF.

As to this clone: The same CDR3 can be traced to other DNA sequences in this sample. The chain carries TRBV27 and TRBJ2-7; D is unclear. Looked up from germline, CDR1 is MNHEY and CDR2 is SMNVEV (reference sequence). Trimming shortened V by 3 bases and J by 1 base, and 7 bases separated the two germline ends. The CDR3 runs to 13 residues. The CDR3 nucleotides read TGTGCCAGCAGTTTCTCGCTATCCTACGAGCAGTACTTC. This codes for CASSFSLSYEQYF.

The chain is built from TRBV13 and TRBJ1-2; 7 bases align to TRBD1. The germline V gene has CDR1 PRHDT and CDR2 FYEKMQ (reference sequence). CDR3 length equals 12 residues. V gave up 5 bases and J gave up 14 bases; unmatched junction bases: 11. CDR3 residues: CASSRAGQGDTF. CDR3 in DNA: TGTGCCAGCAGCCGGGCGGGCCAGGGGGATACCTTC.

The rearrangement uses TRBV5-6 and TRBJ1-2; D remains unclear. CDR3 length: 15 residues. V was cut by 0 bases and J by 1 base, with 10 bases left in between. Germline CDR1 is SGHDT and CDR2 is YYEEEE. This CDR3 is CASSLASPLNYGYTF. For the CDR3, the DNA is TGTGCCAGCAGCTTGGCCTCACCCCTTAACTATGGCTACACCTTC. Variable domain in full (rest from reference TRBV5-6 and TRBJ1-2): DAGVTQSPTHLIKTRGQQVTLRCSPKSGHDTVSWYQQALGQGPQFIFQYYEEEERQRGNFPDRFSGHQFPNYSSELNVNALLLGDSALYLCASSLASPLNYGYTFGSGTRLTVV.

The genes are TRBV27 and TRBJ2-7; TRBD2 matches at 7 bases. Germline trimming cut 3 bases from V and 6 bases from J; bases unmatched to any gene: 5. Germline V gives CDR1 MNHEY, CDR2 SMNVEV (reference sequence). CDR3 length: 13 amino acids. For the CDR3, the DNA is TGTGCCAGCAGTTTTTATGGGAGGGGCGAGCAGTACTTC. Translated: CASSFYGRGEQYF.

CDR3 coding DNA: TGTGCCAGCAGCCCCTCCCCGGGGTCCTACGAGCAGTACTTC. This sequence encodes CASSPSPGSYEQYF. The rearrangement links TRBV14 to TRBJ2-7, with a tentative D call TRBD2 (5 bases). Germline CDR1 is SGHDN and CDR2 is FVKESK. This CDR3 has 14 amino acids. V was shortened by 4 bases and J by 1 base, with 11 bases between the two germline ends.